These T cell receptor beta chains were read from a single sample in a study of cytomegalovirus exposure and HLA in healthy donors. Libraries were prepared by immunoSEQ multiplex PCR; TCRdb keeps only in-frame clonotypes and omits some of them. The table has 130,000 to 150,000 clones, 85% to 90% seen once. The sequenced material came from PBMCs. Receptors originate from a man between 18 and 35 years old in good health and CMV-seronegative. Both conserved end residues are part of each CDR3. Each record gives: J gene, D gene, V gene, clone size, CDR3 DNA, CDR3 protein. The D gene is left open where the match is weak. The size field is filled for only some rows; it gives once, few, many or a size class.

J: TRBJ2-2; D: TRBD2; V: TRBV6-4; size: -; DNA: TGTGCCAGCAGTAGGGACTACTCTACCGGGGAGCTGTTTTTT; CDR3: CASSRDYSTGELFF
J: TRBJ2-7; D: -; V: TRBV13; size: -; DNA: TGTGCCAGCAGCTTAGGGGGAGTGGGGAACTACGAGCAGTACTTC; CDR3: CASSLGGVGNYEQYF
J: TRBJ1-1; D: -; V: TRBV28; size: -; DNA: TGTGCCAGCAGTTTCAGGGATGAAGCTTTCTTT; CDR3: CASSFRDEAFF
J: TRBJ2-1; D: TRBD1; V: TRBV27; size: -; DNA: TGTGCCAGCAGTCTTGACAGGGGGATCTACAATGAGCAGTTCTTC; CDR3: CASSLDRGIYNEQFF
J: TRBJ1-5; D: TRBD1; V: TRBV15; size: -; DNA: TGTGCCACCAGCAGGGGGGACAGGCCTGGCAATCAGCCCCAGCATTTT; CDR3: CATSRGDRPGNQPQHF
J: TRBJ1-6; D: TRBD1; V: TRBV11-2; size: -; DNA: TGTGCCAGCAGAGACACCAGGGGGCAGGGGAATAATTCACCCCTCCACTTT; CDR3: CASRDTRGQGNNSPLHF
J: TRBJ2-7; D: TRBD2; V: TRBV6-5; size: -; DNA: TGTGCCAGCAGTTACTCCCTAGCGGGTCAGACCTACGAGCAGTACTTC; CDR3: CASSYSLAGQTYEQYF
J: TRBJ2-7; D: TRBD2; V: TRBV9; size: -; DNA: TGTGCCAGCAGCGTAGAACCTAGCGGGACCTACGAGCAGTACTTC; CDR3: CASSVEPSGTYEQYF
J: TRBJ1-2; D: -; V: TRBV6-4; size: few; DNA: TGTGCCAGCAGTGACGCGTCCGGGACAAGGGCAAAACTTTATGGCTACACCTTC; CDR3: CASSDASGTRAKLYGYTF
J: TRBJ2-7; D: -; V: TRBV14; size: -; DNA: TGTGCCAGCAGCCACGGGACTTTTGAGACCTACGAGCAGTACTTC; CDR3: CASSHGTFETYEQYF
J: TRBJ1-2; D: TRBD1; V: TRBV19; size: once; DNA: TGTGCCAGTAGTATAGCTGGACAGGTGGTGGACACCTTC; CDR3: CASSIAGQVVDTF
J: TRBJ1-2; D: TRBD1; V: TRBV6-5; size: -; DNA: TGTGCCAGCAGCGCAGGGGGCGGTAACTATGGCTACACCTTC; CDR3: CASSAGGGNYGYTF
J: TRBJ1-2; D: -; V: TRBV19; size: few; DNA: TGTGCCAGTAGTAGCCGGTCGAACTATGGCTACACCTTC; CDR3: CASSSRSNYGYTF
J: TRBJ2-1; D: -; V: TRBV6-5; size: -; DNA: TGTGCCAGCAGTTACTCGGACTACGATGAGCAGTTCTTC; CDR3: CASSYSDYDEQFF
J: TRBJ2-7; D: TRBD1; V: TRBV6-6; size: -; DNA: TGTGCCAGTGAAACAGGGGGCGGGTACTACGAGCAGTACTTC; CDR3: CASETGGGYYEQYF
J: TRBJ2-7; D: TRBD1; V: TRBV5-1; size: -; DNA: TGCGCCAGCAGCGACCGGGACAGGTACTACGAGCAGTACTTC; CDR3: CASSDRDRYYEQYF
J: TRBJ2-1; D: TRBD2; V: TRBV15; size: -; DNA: TGTGCCACCAGCAGGGGACTAGCGGGAGAGCAGTTCTTC; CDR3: CATSRGLAGEQFF
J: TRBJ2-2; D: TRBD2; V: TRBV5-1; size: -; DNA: TGCGCCAGCAGCCAAGGACTAGCGTTTAGCACCGGGGAGCTGTTTTTT; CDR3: CASSQGLAFSTGELFF
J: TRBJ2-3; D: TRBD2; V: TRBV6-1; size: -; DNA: TGTGCCAGCAGTGAACGACTAGCGGGAGGTCGCGATACGCAGTATTTT; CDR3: CASSERLAGGRDTQYF
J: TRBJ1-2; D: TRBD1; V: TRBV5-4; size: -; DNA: TGTGCCAGCAGCTTCGACAGACAGGGGCCTGGCTACACCTTC; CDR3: CASSFDRQGPGYTF
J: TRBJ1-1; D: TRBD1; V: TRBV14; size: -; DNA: TGTGCCAGCAAATCAGGGGGAATCATGAACACTGAAGCTTTCTTT; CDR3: CASKSGGIMNTEAFF
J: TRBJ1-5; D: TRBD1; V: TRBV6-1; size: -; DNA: TGTGCCAGCCAGACAGGGTTCAATCAGCCCCAGCATTTT; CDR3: CASQTGFNQPQHF
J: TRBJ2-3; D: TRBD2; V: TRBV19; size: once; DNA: TGTGCCAGTAGCCCCCGGCGGGGGGTCCCTACGCAGTATTTT; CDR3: CASSPRRGVPTQYF
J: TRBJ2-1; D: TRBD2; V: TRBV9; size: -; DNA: TGTGCCAGCAGCGCAGCGGGAGGGCCAAATGAGCAGTTCTTC; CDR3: CASSAAGGPNEQFF
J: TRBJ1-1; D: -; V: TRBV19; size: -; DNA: TGTGCCAGTAGTATTCGGGGGGCGGCAGAAGCTTTCTTT; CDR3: CASSIRGAAEAFF
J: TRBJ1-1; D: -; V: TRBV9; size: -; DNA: TGTGCCAGCAGCGTGAGGGGGGGCACTGAAGCTTTCTTT; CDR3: CASSVRGGTEAFF
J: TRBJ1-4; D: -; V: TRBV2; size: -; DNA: TGTGCCAGCAGGGTTACAGGGCGTGAAAAACTGTTTTTT; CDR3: CASRVTGREKLFF
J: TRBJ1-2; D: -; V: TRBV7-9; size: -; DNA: TGTGCCAGCAGCCCAGGGGAGACGAGGTATGGCTACACCTTC; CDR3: CASSPGETRYGYTF
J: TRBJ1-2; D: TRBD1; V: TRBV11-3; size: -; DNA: TGTGCCAGCAGCTGGACAGGGGGCTATGGCTACACCTTC; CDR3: CASSWTGGYGYTF
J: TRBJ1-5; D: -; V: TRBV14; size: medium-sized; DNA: TGTGCCAGCAGCCCGTCAGGGGTACAGCCCCAGCATTTT; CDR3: CASSPSGVQPQHF
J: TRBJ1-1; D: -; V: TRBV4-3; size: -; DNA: TGCGCCAGCAGCCAGCTTGAGGGCGCGGGCACTGAAGCTTTCTTT; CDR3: CASSQLEGAGTEAFF
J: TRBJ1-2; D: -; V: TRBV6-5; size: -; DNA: TGTGCCAGCAGTTACTCTGAGGGTGTTACTGGCTACACCTTC; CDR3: CASSYSEGVTGYTF
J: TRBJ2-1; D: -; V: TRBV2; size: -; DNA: TGTGCCAGCAGCCTATACCTAGCCAATGAGCAGTTCTTC; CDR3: CASSLYLANEQFF
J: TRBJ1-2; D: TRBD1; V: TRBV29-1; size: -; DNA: TGCAGCGCTGGACAGGGGACGGGGGACTATGGCTACACCTTC; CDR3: CSAGQGTGDYGYTF
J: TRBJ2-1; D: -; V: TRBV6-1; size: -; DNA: TGTGCCAGCAGTGACAGGAACACCGTCTCCTACAATGAGCAGTTCTTC; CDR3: CASSDRNTVSYNEQFF
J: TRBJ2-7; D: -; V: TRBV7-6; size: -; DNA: TGTGCCAGCAGCCCGCGAGGGGGTGAGCAGTACTTC; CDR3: CASSPRGGEQYF
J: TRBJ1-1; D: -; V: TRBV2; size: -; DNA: TGTGCCAGCACGACTTCCGGTACTGAAGCTTTCTTT; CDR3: CASTTSGTEAFF
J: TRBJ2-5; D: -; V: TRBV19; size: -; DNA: TGTGCCAGTAGTAGGGCCTACCAAGAGACCCAGTACTTC; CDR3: CASSRAYQETQYF
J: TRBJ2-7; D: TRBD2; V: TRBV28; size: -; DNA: TGTGCCAGCAGTTCCCTAGCGGGAGGGCCTGGCGAGCAGTACTTC; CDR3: CASSSLAGGPGEQYF
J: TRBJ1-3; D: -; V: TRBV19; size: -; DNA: TGTGCCAGTAGTCCAGGGGCCCCGGACACCATATATTTT; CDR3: CASSPGAPDTIYF
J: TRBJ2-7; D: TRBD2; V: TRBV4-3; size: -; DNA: TGCGCCAGCAGCCAAGGGGGACTAGTCCGCGAGCAGTACTTC; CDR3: CASSQGGLVREQYF
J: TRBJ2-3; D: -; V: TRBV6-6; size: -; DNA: TGTGCCAGCCAACAGACGAACAGGGACACAGATACGCAGTATTTT; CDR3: CASQQTNRDTDTQYF
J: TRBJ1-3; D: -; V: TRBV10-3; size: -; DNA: TGTGCCATCAGTGAAAAGGAGGGAAACACCATATATTTT; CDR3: CAISEKEGNTIYF
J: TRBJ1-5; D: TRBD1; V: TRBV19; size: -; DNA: TGTGCCAGTAGTACTAGGACAGGGGGGAGCAATCAGCCCCAGCATTTT; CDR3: CASSTRTGGSNQPQHF
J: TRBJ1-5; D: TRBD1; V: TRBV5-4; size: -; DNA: TGTGCCAGCAGCGTAGGGGGCTCGGGCAATCAGCCCCAGCATTTT; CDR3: CASSVGGSGNQPQHF
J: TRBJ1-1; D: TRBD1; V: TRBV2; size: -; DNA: TGTGCCAGTGCCGGGACAGGGGGCTTTTTGGCTGAAGCTTTCTTT; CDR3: CASAGTGGFLAEAFF
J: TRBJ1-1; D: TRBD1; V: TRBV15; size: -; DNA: TGTGCCACCAGCAGAGATAGATGGGGACAGGAGAACACTGAAGCTTTCTTT; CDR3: CATSRDRWGQENTEAFF
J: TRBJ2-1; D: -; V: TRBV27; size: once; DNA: TGTGCCAGCAGTTTCTGGGTCGGGTACAATGAGCAGTTCTTC; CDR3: CASSFWVGYNEQFF
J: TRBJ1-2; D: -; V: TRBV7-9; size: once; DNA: TGTGCCAGCAGCTTATTCCGGGAGGATGGCTACACCTTC; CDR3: CASSLFREDGYTF
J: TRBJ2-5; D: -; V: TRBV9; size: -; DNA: TGTGCCAGCAGCCCGGGGGACTCTCTGGAGACCCAGTACTTC; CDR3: CASSPGDSLETQYF
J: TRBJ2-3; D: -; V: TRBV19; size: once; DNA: TGTGCCAGTAGTATAGGGGCATCCGGCACAGATACGCAGTATTTT; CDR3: CASSIGASGTDTQYF
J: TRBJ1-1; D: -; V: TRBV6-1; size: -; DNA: TGTGCCAGCAGTGATTGGGGAGGGAGGACTGAAGCTTTCTTT; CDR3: CASSDWGGRTEAFF
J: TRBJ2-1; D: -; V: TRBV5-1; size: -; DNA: TGCGCCAGCAGCTTGAACAGGCAGAATGAGCAGTTCTTC; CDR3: CASSLNRQNEQFF
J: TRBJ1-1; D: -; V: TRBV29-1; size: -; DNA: TGCAGCGTTGAGGCTGGGGGGGGTAACACTGAAGCTTTCTTT; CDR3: CSVEAGGGNTEAFF